These 18 T cell receptor beta chains share one sample of origin, sequenced in a study of CD8+CD57+ T cells in acquired aplastic anemia. It was patients with CD8+CD57+ cell expansion by flow cytometry who were chosen for sequencing. TCR beta VDJ and CDR3 profiling used genomic DNA as template. A single record per CDR3 protein comes from TCRdb applying MiXCR to the reads. This table has a few hundred thousand distinct CDR3 sequences, roughly 50% appearing once. Specimen: sorted CD4+, CD8+, or CD8+CD57+ T cells (not recorded which) from PBMCs. Every receptor here comes from a human donor with aplastic anemia.

This chain connects TRBV10-3 to TRBJ1-1, with a tentative D call TRBD1 (6 bases). This CDR3 contains 17 residues. Per the germline V gene, CDR1 is ENHRY and CDR2 is SYGVKD. Between the trimmed V and J ends, which lost 3 bases and 1 base, there was a span of 18 bases. In DNA form, the CDR3 reads TGTGCCATCAGTGACTTCCGGGACACGCCTGGGAACACTGAAGCTTTCTTT. Its protein is CAISDFRDTPGNTEAFF.

As concerns this clonotype: A read error may be the cause here, since a much bigger clone is one base away. V usage is TRBV9 and J usage is TRBJ2-7, with 7 bases identical to TRBD2. With 4 bases clipped from V and 6 bases from J, the junction kept 10 bases outside the gene matches. The CDR3 loop spans 14 amino acids. Per germline, CDR1 SGDLS and CDR2 YYNGEE. CDR3 in DNA: TGTGCCAGCAGCCAAGGTGAGGGGAGGGGCGAGCAGTACTTC. Its translation is CASSQGEGRGEQYF.

This chain links TRBV15 with TRBJ1-1; D gene uncertain. Trimming left V 3 bases short and J 0 bases short, with 11 bases between. This CDR3 spans 15 amino acids. CDR1 is LNHNV, CDR2 YYDKDF, per germline (reference sequence). DNA of the CDR3: TGTGCCACCAGCAGGGAGAAGACGGTGAACACTGAAGCTTTCTTT. This gives the protein CATSREKTVNTEAFF.

The genes are TRBV3-1 and TRBJ1-1; 9 bases are a match to TRBD1. CDR1 is LGHDT and CDR2 is YNNKEL in the germline V gene (reference sequence). Trimming removed 2 bases from V and 10 bases from J; junction bases left unmatched: 8. The CDR3 has 14 residues. The CDR3 region is CASSQTGTGFVAFF. CDR3 bases: TGTGCCAGCAGCCAAACCGGGACAGGGTTCGTAGCTTTCTTT. Drawing the rest from reference TRBV3-1 and TRBJ1-1, the complete variable domain is DTAVSQTPKYLVTQMGNDKSIKCEQNLGHDTMYWYKQDSKKFLKIMFSYNNKELIINETVPNRFSPKSPDKAHLNLHINSLELGDSAVYFCASSQTGTGFVAFFGQGTRLTVV.

V usage is TRBV10-2 and J usage is TRBJ2-7, with 8 bases aligning to TRBD1. The germline V gene has CDR1 WSHSY and CDR2 SAAADI. This CDR3 spans 12 amino acids. The CDR3 nucleotides are TGCGCTGTGACAGGGGAAGGTTACGAGCAGTACTTC. Translated, it gives CAVTGEGYEQYF.

The rearrangement joins TRBV2 to TRBJ2-6, with unresolved D. Germline V gives CDR1 SNHLY, CDR2 FYNNEI. The CDR3 has 14 amino acids. V gave up 7 bases and J gave up 0 bases, with 7 bases separating them. The CDR3 loop is CASMGFSGANVLTF. CDR3 DNA: TGTGCCAGCATGGGGTTCTCTGGGGCCAACGTCCTGACTTTC.

This clonotype has more than one count but fewer than ten. A single base separates this from a much larger clone, so it may be a read error. The chain uses TRBV7-2 and TRBJ1-4, with D hard to call. The CDR3 loop spans 15 amino acids. CDR1 is SGHTA and CDR2 is FQGNSA in the germline V gene. CDR3 DNA sequence: TGTGCCGGCAGCTTAGATGGAGGCGTTAATGAAAAACTGTTTTTT. It codes for CAGSLDGGVNEKLFF.

The chain uses TRBV5-1 and TRBJ1-2, with TRBD1 matching over 12 bases. CDR3 length: 19 residues. Germline lookup yields CDR1 SGHRS and CDR2 YFSETQ. V lost 4 bases, J lost 2 bases, and 15 bases stayed unmatched. Written as DNA, the CDR3 is TGCGCCAGCAGCCTATCGACCGGGACAGGGGGCCCAAAAAACTATGGCTACACCTTC. It specifies CASSLSTGTGGPKNYGYTF.

This clonotype has a single count. This may arise from a read error, as a much more abundant clone is one base away. A read error is likely, as this CDR3 ends without the conserved phenylalanine or tryptophan. The chain uses TRBV5-1 and TRBJ1-6; D may be TRBD1 (6 bases). This CDR3 has 14 residues. The germline V and J ends were trimmed by 4 bases and 7 bases, with 12 bases remaining between them. Per the germline V gene, CDR1 is SGHRS and CDR2 is YFSETQ. The CDR3 DNA is TGCGCCAGCAGCGGGACATCTCTGAATTCACCCCTCCACGTT. Amino acids: CASSGTSLNSPLHV.

The chain employs TRBV29-1 and TRBJ2-3; 8 bases align to TRBD1. Trimming took 1 base from V and 0 from J; bases not matched to a gene: 3. This CDR3 region has 15 residues. Germline V CDR1 and CDR2: SQVTM, ANQGSEA. CDR3 coding DNA: TGCAGCGTTGAAGGCACAGGGGGGAGCACAGATACGCAGTATTTT. This sequence encodes CSVEGTGGSTDTQYF.

This clonotype was observed a few times. This chain joins TRBV2 and TRBJ2-3; unclear D gene. Germline CDR1 is SNHLY and CDR2 is FYNNEI. The CDR3 extends over 15 amino acids. The V end lost 6 bases, the J end lost 4 bases, and 17 bases lay between the germline ends. CDR3: CASRPKNNPADTQYF. In DNA form, the CDR3 reads TGTGCCAGCAGGCCGAAAAACAACCCTGCAGATACGCAGTATTTT.

This clonotype occurred many times. The chain combines TRBV20-1 with TRBJ1-1; 9 bases map to TRBD1. The CDR3 spans 15 residues. Looked up from germline, CDR1 is DFQATT and CDR2 is SNEGSKA (reference sequence). V gave up 0 bases and J gave up 4 bases; unmatched junction bases: 6. CDR3 protein: CSARDRGQGSTEAFF. The CDR3 nucleotides are TGCAGTGCTAGAGATAGAGGACAGGGGAGCACTGAAGCTTTCTTT.

The chain is built from TRBV18 and TRBJ2-3, with D hard to call. The germline gives CDR1 KGHSH, CDR2 LQKENI. The CDR3 spans 15 residues. The V end was cut by 4 bases, the J end by 0 bases, with 11 bases between. The CDR3: CASSRQAPSTDTQYF. For the CDR3, the DNA is TGTGCCAGCTCACGCCAGGCTCCGAGCACAGATACGCAGTATTTT.

The table lists this clonotype with a count of one. The rearrangement joins TRBV29-1 to TRBJ2-1; maybe TRBD1 (6 bases). Per the germline V gene, CDR1 is SQVTM and CDR2 is ANQGSEA. The length of the CDR3 is 14 residues. The V end lost 5 bases, the J end lost 8 bases, and 19 bases lay between the germline ends. The CDR3 spells CSVLGQGMMDEQFF. The CDR3 DNA reads TGCAGCGTTTTGGGCCAGGGGATGATGGATGAGCAGTTCTTC.

This clonotype appeared many times. A clone one base away is much larger, so this may be a read error. The V and J genes are TRBV3-1 and TRBJ1-6; 7 nucleotides agree with TRBD1. J lost 7 bases, V lost 4 bases, and 1 base had no gene match. The CDR3 runs to 13 residues. Germline CDR1 is LGHDT and CDR2 is YNNKEL (reference sequence). CDR3 DNA sequence: TGTGCCAGCAGCCCGGGACAGAATTCACCCCTCCACTTT. Translation: CASSPGQNSPLHF.

This clonotype was picked up many times. The V gene is TRBV19, the J gene TRBJ1-5; D is undetermined. Germline CDR1 is LNHDA and CDR2 is SQIVND (reference sequence). The CDR3 totals 13 residues. Trimming removed 5 bases at V and 4 bases at J, with 9 bases between. CDR3 loop: CASSLTGNQPQHF. As DNA, the CDR3 is TGTGCCAGTAGTTTGACTGGAAATCAGCCCCAGCATTTT.

V is TRBV3-1 and J is TRBJ1-3; no reliable D call. The ends were cut back, 4 bases at V and 4 bases at J, with 14 bases in the middle. In germline, CDR1 is LGHDT, CDR2 YNNKEL (reference sequence). This CDR3 spans 15 amino acids. CDR3: CASSPLKGSGNTIYF. CDR3 in DNA: TGTGCCAGCAGCCCCTTGAAGGGTTCCGGAAACACCATATATTTT.

With regard to this clonotype: Given the absence of the conserved phenylalanine or tryptophan at the CDR3 end, a read error is likely. The genes are TRBV5-1 and TRBJ1-1; maybe TRBD1 (5 bases). V lost 4 bases, J lost 0 bases, and 10 bases lay in between. Germline V gives CDR1 SGHRS, CDR2 YFSETQ. This CDR3 has 14 residues. The CDR3 DNA follows: TGCGCCAGCAGCCAGGGCGGTGTGAACACTGAAGCTTTCATT. As protein: CASSQGGVNTEAFI.